The sequence of this TCR beta chain was determined in a study of blood T cell repertoires in COVID-19. Study-wide context: Researchers got acute and convalescent COVID-19 samples from the United States, Italy and Spain. Sample material is recorded as cDNA or gDNA derived from T cells, B-cell-depleted T cells, or PBMCs.

The authors' processing: Amplifying reference gene primers gave estimates of nucleated cell counts. The assay was immunoSEQ multiplex PCR, and TCRdb's table has in-frame clones only and misses some. V, J and clone size are those of that table, while D and trimming were read from the DNA. Here the sample spans about 59,000 clones, about 70% being singletons. The CDR3 is 14 amino acids. V was trimmed by 6 bases and J by 2 bases, leaving 13 bases between them. The germline CDR1 and CDR2 sequences are MNHEY and SMNVEV (reference sequence). The chain employs TRBV27 and TRBJ2-5; tentative D call: TRBD2 (5 bases). The clonotype originates from a woman aged 45-60 years with active or convalescent COVID-19. Sequencing input: peripheral blood. The CDR3 here is CASRRLSNQETQYF. In nucleotides, the CDR3 is TGTGCCAGCAGACGACTATCTAATCAAGAGACCCAGTACTTC.